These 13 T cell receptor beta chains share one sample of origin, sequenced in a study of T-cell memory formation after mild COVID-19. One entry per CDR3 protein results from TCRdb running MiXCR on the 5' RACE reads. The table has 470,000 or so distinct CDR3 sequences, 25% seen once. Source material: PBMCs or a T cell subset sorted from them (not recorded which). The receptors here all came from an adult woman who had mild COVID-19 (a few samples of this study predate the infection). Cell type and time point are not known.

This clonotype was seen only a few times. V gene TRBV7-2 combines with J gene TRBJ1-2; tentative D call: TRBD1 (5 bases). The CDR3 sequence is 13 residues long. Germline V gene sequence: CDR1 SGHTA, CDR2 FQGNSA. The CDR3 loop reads CGGRAGPSYGYTF. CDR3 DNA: TGTGGCGGCCGGGCAGGGCCTAGCTATGGCTACACCTTC.

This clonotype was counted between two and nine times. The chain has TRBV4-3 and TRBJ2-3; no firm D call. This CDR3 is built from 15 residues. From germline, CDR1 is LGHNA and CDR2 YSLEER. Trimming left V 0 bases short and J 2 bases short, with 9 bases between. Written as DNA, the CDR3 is TGCGCCAGCAGCCAAGATAGGCTAGACACAGATACGCAGTATTTT. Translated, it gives CASSQDRLDTDTQYF.

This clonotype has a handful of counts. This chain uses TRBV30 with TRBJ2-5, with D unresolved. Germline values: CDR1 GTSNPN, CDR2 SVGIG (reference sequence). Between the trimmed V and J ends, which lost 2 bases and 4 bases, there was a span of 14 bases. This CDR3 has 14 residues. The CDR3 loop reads CAWSLPPGRETQYF. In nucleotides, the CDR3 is TGTGCCTGGAGTCTCCCCCCCGGCCGAGAGACCCAGTACTTC. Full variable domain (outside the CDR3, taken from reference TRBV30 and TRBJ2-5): SQTIHQWPATLVQPVGSPLSLECTVEGTSNPNLYWYRQAAGRGLQLLFYSVGIGQISSEVPQNLSASRPQDRQFILSSKKLLLSDSGFYLCAWSLPPGRETQYFGPGTRLLVL.

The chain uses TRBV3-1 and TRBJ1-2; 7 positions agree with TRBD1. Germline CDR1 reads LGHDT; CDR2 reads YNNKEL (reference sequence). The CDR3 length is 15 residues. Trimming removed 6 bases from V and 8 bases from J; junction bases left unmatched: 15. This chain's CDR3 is CASSLKPDRVEGYTF. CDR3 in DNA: TGTGCCAGCAGTCTTAAACCCGACAGGGTTGAAGGCTACACCTTC.

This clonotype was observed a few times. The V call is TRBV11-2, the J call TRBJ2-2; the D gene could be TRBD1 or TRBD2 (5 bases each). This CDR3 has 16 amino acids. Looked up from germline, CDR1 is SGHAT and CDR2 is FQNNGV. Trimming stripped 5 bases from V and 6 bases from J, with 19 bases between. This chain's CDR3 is CASSPPLGPVAGELFF. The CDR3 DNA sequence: TGTGCCAGCAGCCCGCCATTGGGACCTGTCGCCGGGGAGCTGTTTTTT.

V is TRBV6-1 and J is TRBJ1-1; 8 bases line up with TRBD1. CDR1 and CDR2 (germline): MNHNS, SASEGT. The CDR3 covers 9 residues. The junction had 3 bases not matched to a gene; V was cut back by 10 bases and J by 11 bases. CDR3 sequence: CATRTGAFF. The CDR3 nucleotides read TGTGCCACCAGGACAGGGGCTTTCTTT.

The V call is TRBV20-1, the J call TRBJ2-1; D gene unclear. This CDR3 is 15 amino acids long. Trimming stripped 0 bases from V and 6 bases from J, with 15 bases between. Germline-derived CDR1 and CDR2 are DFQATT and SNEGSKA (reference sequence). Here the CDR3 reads CSARDATLRVNEQFF. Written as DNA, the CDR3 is TGCAGTGCTAGAGATGCTACTCTACGAGTCAATGAGCAGTTCTTC.

In nucleotides, the CDR3 is TGTGCCACTGCAAGACAGGGGCGAGAGACCCAGTACTTC. Translating gives CATARQGRETQYF. V usage is TRBV15 and J usage is TRBJ2-5; TRBD1 aligns across 8 bases. Germline loops: CDR1 LNHNV, CDR2 YYDKDF (reference sequence). The trim removed 9 bases at V and 4 bases at J, leaving 7 bases unmatched. The CDR3 consists of 13 residues.

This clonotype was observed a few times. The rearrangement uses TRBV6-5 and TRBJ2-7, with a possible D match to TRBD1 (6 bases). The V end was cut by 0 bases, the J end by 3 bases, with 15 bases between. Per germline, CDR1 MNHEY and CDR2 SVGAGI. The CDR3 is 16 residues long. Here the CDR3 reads CASSYSPTGLGYEQYF. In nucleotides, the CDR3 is TGTGCCAGCAGTTACTCACCTACAGGGTTGGGCTACGAGCAGTACTTC.

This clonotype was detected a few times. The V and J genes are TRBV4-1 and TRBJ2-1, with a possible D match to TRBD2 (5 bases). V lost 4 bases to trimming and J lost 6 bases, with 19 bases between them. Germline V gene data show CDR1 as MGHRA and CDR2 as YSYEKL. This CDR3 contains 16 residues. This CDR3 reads CASSRPRGSLGNEQFF. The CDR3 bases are TGCGCCAGCAGCCGCCCCCGAGGGTCCTTGGGCAATGAGCAGTTCTTC.

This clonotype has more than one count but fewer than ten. CDR3 region: CASRDIITSYEQFF. The CDR3 DNA is TGTGCCAGCAGAGACATTATTACTAGTTATGAGCAGTTCTTC. The J gene is TRBJ2-1, the V gene TRBV5-6, with D possibly TRBD2 on 5 matching bases. CDR1 is SGHDT, CDR2 YYEEEE, per germline. V was cut by 5 bases and J by 8 bases, with 17 bases left in between. The CDR3 is 14 amino acids.

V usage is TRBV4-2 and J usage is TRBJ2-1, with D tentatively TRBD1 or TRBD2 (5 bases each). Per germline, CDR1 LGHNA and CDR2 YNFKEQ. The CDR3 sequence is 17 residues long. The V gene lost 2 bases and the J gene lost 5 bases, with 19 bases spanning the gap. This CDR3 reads CASSQLQEEQRHNEQFF. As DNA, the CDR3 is TGTGCCAGCAGCCAACTACAGGAGGAGCAGCGGCACAATGAGCAGTTCTTC.

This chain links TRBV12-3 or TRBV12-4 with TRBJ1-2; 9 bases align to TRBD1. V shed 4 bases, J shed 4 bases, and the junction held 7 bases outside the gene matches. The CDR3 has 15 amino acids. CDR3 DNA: TGTGCCAGCAGTTCCCAGGACAGGGGAATCTATGGCTACACCTTC. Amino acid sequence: CASSSQDRGIYGYTF.